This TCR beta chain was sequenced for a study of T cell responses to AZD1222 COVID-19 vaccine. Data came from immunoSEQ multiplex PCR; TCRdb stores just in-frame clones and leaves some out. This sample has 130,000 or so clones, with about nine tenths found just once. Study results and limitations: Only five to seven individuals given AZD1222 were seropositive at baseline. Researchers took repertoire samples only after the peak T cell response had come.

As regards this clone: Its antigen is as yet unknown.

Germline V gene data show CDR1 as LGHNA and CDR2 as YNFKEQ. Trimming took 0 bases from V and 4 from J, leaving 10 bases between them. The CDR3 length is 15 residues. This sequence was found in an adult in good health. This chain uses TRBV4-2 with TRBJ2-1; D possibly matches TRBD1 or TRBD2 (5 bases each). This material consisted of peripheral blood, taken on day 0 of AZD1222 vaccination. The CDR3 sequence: CASSQDRDVYNEQFF. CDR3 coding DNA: TGTGCCAGCAGCCAAGACCGGGACGTGTACAATGAGCAGTTCTTC.